This T cell receptor (beta chain) was documented in a study of CD8+CD57+ T cells in acquired aplastic anemia. Investigators profiled TCR beta VDJ and CDR3 from genomic DNA template. MiXCR, applied by TCRdb to the reads, yields one record per CDR3 protein. Of fewer than 250,000 distinct CDR3 sequences listed, more than 40% are singletons. Only patients with CD8+CD57+ cell expansion on flow cytometry were chosen for sequencing. The CDR3 totals 17 residues. The germline V gene has CDR1 SEHNR and CDR2 FQNEAQ (reference sequence). Trimming cost V 3 bases and J 5 bases, with 22 bases left between them. The chain has TRBV7-9 and TRBJ2-5, with D possibly being TRBD1 or TRBD2 (5 bases each). The origin of this receptor is a human donor with aplastic anemia. The sequenced material came from sorted CD4+, CD8+, or CD8+CD57+ T cells (not recorded which) from PBMCs. CDR3 sequence (DNA): TGTGCCAGCAGCTTTAGAATAGCGATCTCCTGGGGGGAGACCCAGTACTTC. Protein product: CASSFRIAISWGETQYF.